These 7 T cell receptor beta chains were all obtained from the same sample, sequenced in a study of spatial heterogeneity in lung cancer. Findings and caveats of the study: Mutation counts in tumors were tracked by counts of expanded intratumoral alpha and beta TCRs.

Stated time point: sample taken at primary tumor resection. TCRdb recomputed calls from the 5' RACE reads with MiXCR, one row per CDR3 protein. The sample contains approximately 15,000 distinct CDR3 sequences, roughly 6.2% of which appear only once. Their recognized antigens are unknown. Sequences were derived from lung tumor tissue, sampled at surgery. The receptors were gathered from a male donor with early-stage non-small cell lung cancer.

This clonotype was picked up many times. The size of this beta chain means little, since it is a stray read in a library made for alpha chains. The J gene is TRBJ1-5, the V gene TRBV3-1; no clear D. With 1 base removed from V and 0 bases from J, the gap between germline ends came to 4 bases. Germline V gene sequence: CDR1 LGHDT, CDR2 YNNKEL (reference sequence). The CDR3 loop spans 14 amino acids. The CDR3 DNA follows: TGTGCCAGCAGCCAAGGCACTAGCAATCAGCCCCAGCATTTT. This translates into CASSQGTSNQPQHF.

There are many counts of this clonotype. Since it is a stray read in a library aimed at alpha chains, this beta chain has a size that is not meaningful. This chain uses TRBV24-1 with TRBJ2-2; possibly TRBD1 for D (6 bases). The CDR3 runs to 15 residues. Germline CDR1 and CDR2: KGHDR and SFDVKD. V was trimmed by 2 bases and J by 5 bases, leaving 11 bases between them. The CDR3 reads CATSDSRTATGELFF. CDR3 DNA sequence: TGTGCCACCAGTGATTCCAGGACAGCTACCGGGGAGCTGTTTTTT.

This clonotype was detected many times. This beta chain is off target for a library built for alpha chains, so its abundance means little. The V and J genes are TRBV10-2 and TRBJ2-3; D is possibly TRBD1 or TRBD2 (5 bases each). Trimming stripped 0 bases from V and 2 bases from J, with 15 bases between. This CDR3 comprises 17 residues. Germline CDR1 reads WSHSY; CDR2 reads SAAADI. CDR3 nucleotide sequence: TGCGCCAGCAGTGAGTCTCTTGGGGGACCTCACACAGATACGCAGTATTTT. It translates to CASSESLGGPHTDTQYF.

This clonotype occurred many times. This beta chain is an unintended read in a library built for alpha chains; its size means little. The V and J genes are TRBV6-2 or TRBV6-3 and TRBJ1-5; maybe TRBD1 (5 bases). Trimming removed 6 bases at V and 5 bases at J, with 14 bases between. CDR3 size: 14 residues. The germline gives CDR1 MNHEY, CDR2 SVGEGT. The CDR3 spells CASRPDSAYQPQHF. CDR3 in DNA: TGTGCCAGCAGACCTGACAGCGCCTATCAGCCCCAGCATTTT.

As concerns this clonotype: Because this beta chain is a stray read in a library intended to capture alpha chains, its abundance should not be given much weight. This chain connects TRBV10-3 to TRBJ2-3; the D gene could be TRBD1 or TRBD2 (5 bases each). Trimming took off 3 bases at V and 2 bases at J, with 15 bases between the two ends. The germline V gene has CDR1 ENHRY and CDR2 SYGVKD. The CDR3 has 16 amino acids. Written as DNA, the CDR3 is TGTGCCATCAGTGATGGGACGGCAAGATTCACAGATACGCAGTATTTT. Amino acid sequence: CAISDGTARFTDTQYF.

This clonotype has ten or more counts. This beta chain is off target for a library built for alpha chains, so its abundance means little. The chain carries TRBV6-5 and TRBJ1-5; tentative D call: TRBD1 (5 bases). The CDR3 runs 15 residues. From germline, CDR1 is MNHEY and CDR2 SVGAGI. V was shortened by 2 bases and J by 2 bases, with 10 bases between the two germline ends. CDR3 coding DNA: TGTGCCAGCAGTTACAGACGAGGGGGCAATCAGCCCCAGCATTTT. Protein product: CASSYRRGGNQPQHF.

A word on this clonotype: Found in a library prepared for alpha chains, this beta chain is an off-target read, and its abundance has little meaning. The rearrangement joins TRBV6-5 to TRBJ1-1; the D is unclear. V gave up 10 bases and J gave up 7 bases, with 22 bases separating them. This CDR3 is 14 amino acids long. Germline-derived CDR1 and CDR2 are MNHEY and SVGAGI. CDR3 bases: TGTGCCACTCATTTTACGTCAAAAACACTTGAAGCTTTCTTT. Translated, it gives CATHFTSKTLEAFF.